This T cell receptor (beta chain) was obtained from a study of cytomegalovirus exposure and HLA in healthy donors. Trimming removed 0 bases from V and 0 bases from J, with 14 bases in between. CDR3 length: 17 amino acids. Germline-derived CDR1 and CDR2 are SGHRS and YFSETQ. The repertoire was sequenced with immunoSEQ multiplex PCR; TCRdb's copy has only in-frame clones and lacks some. The repertoire holds some 150,000 clones, with roughly 87% as singletons. The sequence was collected from a man aged 18 to 30 in good health and CMV-seropositive. The sample was PBMCs. The chain couples TRBV5-1 to TRBJ2-3; D is perhaps TRBD2 (5 bases). The CDR3 DNA sequence: TGCGCCAGCAGCTTGGCCCGGGGTATCACTAGCACAGATACGCAGTATTTT. Protein sequence: CASSLARGITSTDTQYF.